These 32 T cell receptor beta chains were sequenced from one sample in a study of patients and donors after allogeneic stem cell transplantation. TCRdb itself ran the RT-PCR reads through MiXCR, one entry per CDR3 protein. The profile covers 80,000 to 90,000 distinct CDR3 sequences, with roughly 43% appearing a single time and approximately 66% taken by the ten largest. Sequenced: blood, either unsorted or a sorted T cell fraction (not recorded which). These receptors were obtained from a human donor who was either an allogeneic HSCT recipient or a stem cell or donor lymphocyte infusion donor (not recorded which). It is not recorded whose cells these are; they may come from a transplant donor.

This clonotype was detected a few times. This chain joins TRBV28 and TRBJ1-1; D gene ambiguous. Trimming stripped 2 bases from V and 1 base from J, with 11 bases between. This CDR3 spans 15 amino acids. The germline V gene has CDR1 MDHEN and CDR2 SYDVKM. CDR3 in amino acids: CASSLLVAGNTEAFF. The DNA for the CDR3 is TGTGCCAGCAGTTTACTAGTCGCGGGGAACACTGAAGCTTTCTTT.

V is TRBV18 and J is TRBJ1-3, with D unclear. Germline CDR1 and CDR2: KGHSH and LQKENI. Trimming stripped 6 bases from V and 4 bases from J, with 13 bases between. This CDR3 spans 14 amino acids. The CDR3 reads CASSWTEAGNTIYF. The CDR3 nucleotides read TGTGCCAGCTCCTGGACGGAGGCCGGAAACACCATATATTTT.

The chain links TRBV6-2 or TRBV6-3 to TRBJ2-3; tentatively, D is TRBD2 (5 bases). V dropped 10 bases and J dropped 2 bases, with 16 bases sitting between them. Per the germline V gene, CDR1 is MNHEY and CDR2 is SVGEGT. There are 14 residues in the CDR3. The CDR3 sequence: CAIRGSSLTDTQYF. In nucleotides, the CDR3 is TGTGCCATCCGAGGGAGCAGCCTCACAGATACGCAGTATTTT.

The chain combines TRBV5-1 with TRBJ1-1; no reliable D call. The germline V and J ends were trimmed by 0 bases and 3 bases, with 9 bases remaining between them. Germline V gene lookup returns CDR1 SGHRS and CDR2 YFSETQ. CDR3 length: 14 residues. CDR3 sequence reads: CASSLAGFDTEAFF. In nucleotides, the CDR3 is TGCGCCAGCAGCTTGGCCGGTTTCGACACTGAAGCTTTCTTT.

In DNA form, the CDR3 reads TGTGCCAGCAGTTTAGGGACAGGGATTGGTCAGCCCCAGCATTTT. As protein: CASSLGTGIGQPQHF. The chain employs TRBV27 and TRBJ1-5; 9 bases map to TRBD1. Losses at the gene ends were 2 bases for V and 6 bases for J; bases not matched to a gene: 5. This CDR3 is built from 15 residues. Germline lookup yields CDR1 MNHEY and CDR2 SMNVEV (reference sequence).

In its sample, this clonotype was seen many times. The V call is TRBV29-1, the J call TRBJ1-5; a weak D match, TRBD1 (6 bases). The CDR3 has 13 residues. Trimming stripped 4 bases from V and 4 bases from J, with 11 bases between. The germline V gene encodes CDR1 SQVTM and CDR2 ANQGSEA. The CDR3 loop is CSVVVGGNQPQHF. The CDR3 region has the DNA TGCAGCGTTGTGGTAGGGGGAAATCAGCCCCAGCATTTT.

This clonotype turned up a few times. The rearrangement uses TRBV27 and TRBJ1-1; D not certain. This CDR3 comprises 13 residues. Trimming took 6 bases from V and 3 from J, leaving 11 bases between them. Germline CDR1 and CDR2: MNHEY and SMNVEV (reference sequence). The CDR3 protein is CASSLPPHTEAFF. Written as DNA, the CDR3 is TGTGCCAGCAGCCTTCCGCCCCACACTGAAGCTTTCTTT.

This clonotype has just a few counts. The rearrangement joins TRBV27 to TRBJ1-5, with 8 bases that match TRBD1. The germline V gene encodes CDR1 MNHEY and CDR2 SMNVEV (reference sequence). This CDR3 has 16 residues. The trim removed 6 bases at V and 4 bases at J, leaving 11 bases unmatched. In DNA, the CDR3 is TGTGCCAGCAGCCCACAGGGGGGGCAAATTAATCAGCCCCAGCATTTT. Amino acids: CASSPQGGQINQPQHF.

The CDR3 loop is CASSEGGLEQYF. The CDR3 nucleotides read TGTGCCAGCAGTGAGGGAGGTCTCGAGCAGTACTTC. This chain links TRBV2 with TRBJ2-7, with D possibly TRBD2 on 6 matching bases. CDR1 and CDR2 from the germline V gene are SNHLY and FYNNEI. The CDR3 totals 12 residues. Trimming shortened V by 3 bases and J by 6 bases, and 9 bases separated the two germline ends.

The gene calls are TRBV20-1 and TRBJ2-7, with D perhaps matching TRBD2 (6 bases). Germline V gene sequence: CDR1 DFQATT, CDR2 SNEGSKA (reference sequence). This CDR3 has 15 residues. Trimming left V 0 bases short and J 5 bases short, with 17 bases between. CDR3 sequence reads: CSAREASAFFDEQYF. The DNA for the CDR3 is TGCAGTGCTAGAGAGGCTAGCGCCTTTTTTGACGAGCAGTACTTC.

V gene TRBV12-3 or TRBV12-4 combines with J gene TRBJ2-7; D not certain. V was trimmed by 5 bases and J by 4 bases, leaving 15 bases between them. The CDR3 runs 14 residues. The chain's CDR3 is CASSPTRTVYEQYF. The DNA of the CDR3 is TGTGCCAGCAGTCCCACGCGAACTGTTTACGAGCAGTACTTC.

The CDR3 region is CATGAGNTIYF. The CDR3, as DNA: TGTGCCACTGGAGCGGGAAACACCATATATTTT. V gene TRBV6-5 combines with J gene TRBJ1-3; D gene ambiguous. Germline V gene data show CDR1 as MNHEY and CDR2 as SVGAGI. The CDR3 extends over 11 amino acids. Trimming removed 10 bases at V and 4 bases at J, with 8 bases between.

The chain uses TRBV7-9 and TRBJ1-1, with 11 bases lining up with TRBD1. V lost 5 bases to trimming and J lost 4 bases; unmatched junction nucleotides: 3. The CDR3 sequence is 14 residues long. In germline, CDR1 is SEHNR, CDR2 FQNEAQ (reference sequence). This chain's CDR3 is CASSRDRGSTEAFF. Here the CDR3 DNA reads TGTGCCAGCAGCCGGGACAGGGGGTCCACTGAAGCTTTCTTT.

The chain is built from TRBV29-1 and TRBJ2-1, with TRBD2 as a possible D gene (6 bases). Germline CDR1 is SQVTM and CDR2 is ANQGSEA. There are 13 residues in the CDR3. With 6 bases removed from V and 4 bases from J, the gap between germline ends came to 13 bases. In DNA, the CDR3 is TGCAGCGTGGGTAACGGGAGATACAATGAGCAGTTCTTC. Its translation is CSVGNGRYNEQFF.

The CDR3 protein is CASRVGQRSQPQHF. The CDR3 nucleotides are TGTGCCAGCAGAGTAGGACAGAGGAGTCAGCCCCAGCATTTT. The rearrangement joins TRBV28 to TRBJ1-5, with a possible D match to TRBD1 (6 bases). Looked up from germline, CDR1 is MDHEN and CDR2 is SYDVKM. This CDR3 is built from 14 residues. Trimming took 6 bases from V and 6 from J, leaving 15 bases between them.

This chain joins TRBV15 and TRBJ1-4, with TRBD1 matching 9 bases. Germline CDR1 and CDR2: LNHNV and YYDKDF (reference sequence). The CDR3 contains 16 residues. With V trimmed by 5 bases and J by 8 bases, 12 bases remained unmatched. In DNA form, the CDR3 reads TGTGCCACCAGCGGAGTAGGGACAGGGCTTTCGGAAAAACTGTTTTTT. This codes for CATSGVGTGLSEKLFF.

This clonotype has a handful of counts. This chain links TRBV4-1 with TRBJ1-5, with a possible D match to TRBD1 (6 bases). There are 15 residues in the CDR3. CDR1 and CDR2 from the germline V gene are MGHRA and YSYEKL. Trimming removed 0 bases at V and 7 bases at J, with 13 bases between. CDR3 bases: TGCGCCAGCAGCCAAGAAGGACAGATTGACCAGCCCCAGCATTTT. It translates to CASSQEGQIDQPQHF.

Only a few counts were recorded for this clonotype. The chain combines TRBV20-1 with TRBJ1-1; TRBD1 agrees at 9 bases. The germline CDR1 and CDR2 sequences are DFQATT and SNEGSKA (reference sequence). The length of the CDR3 is 12 residues. The V and J ends lost 6 bases and 5 bases, in that order; junction bases with no gene match: 4. CDR3 nucleotide sequence: TGCAGTGCGGGACAGGGAGGGACTGAAGCTTTCTTT. Translated, it gives CSAGQGGTEAFF.

CDR3 protein: CASSRALSPLHF. The CDR3 region has the DNA TGTGCCAGCAGCAGGGCCCTATCACCCCTCCACTTT. The chain couples TRBV5-6 to TRBJ1-6; no clear D gene. The germline CDR1 and CDR2 sequences are SGHDT and YYEEEE. V was cut by 4 bases and J by 10 bases, with 9 bases left in between. This CDR3 has 12 amino acids. Looking up the rest from reference TRBV5-6 and TRBJ1-6 gives the full variable domain: DAGVTQSPTHLIKTRGQQVTLRCSPKSGHDTVSWYQQALGQGPQFIFQYYEEEERQRGNFPDRFSGHQFPNYSSELNVNALLLGDSALYLCASSRALSPLHFGNGTRLTVT.

This chain joins TRBV6-2 or TRBV6-3 and TRBJ1-3; D is unresolved. The CDR3 is 14 amino acids. CDR1 and CDR2 (germline): MNHEY, SVGEGT. V was shortened by 5 bases and J by 2 bases, with 10 bases between the two germline ends. DNA for the CDR3: TGTGCCAGCAGTGAAGCCGGGACTGGAAACACCATATATTTT. It yields the protein CASSEAGTGNTIYF.

In its sample, this clonotype was seen a few times. The rearrangement joins TRBV12-3 or TRBV12-4 to TRBJ1-2, with no clear D. V was cut by 6 bases and J by 3 bases, with 11 bases left in between. This CDR3 is built from 13 residues. DNA of the CDR3: TGTGCCAGCAGCCTGAGGGTAGACTATGGCTACACCTTC. Translated, it gives CASSLRVDYGYTF.

The V and J genes are TRBV11-2 and TRBJ1-1; D remains unclear. This CDR3 spans 12 amino acids. Trimming took off 4 bases at V and 5 bases at J, with 8 bases between the two ends. Germline V gene data show CDR1 as SGHAT and CDR2 as FQNNGV. The CDR3 nucleotides read TGTGCCAGCAGCTCAAGGATGACTGAAGCTTTCTTT. Its translation: CASSSRMTEAFF.

This clonotype came up a few times. The rearrangement uses TRBV19 and TRBJ1-1; the match to TRBD1 covers 8 bases. V trimming: 5 bases; J trimming: 1 base; junction bases outside the gene matches: 6. The CDR3 is made up of 15 amino acids. Germline CDR1 reads LNHDA; CDR2 reads SQIVND (reference sequence). The CDR3 sequence is CASSPSGTGNTEAFF. The CDR3 nucleotides read TGTGCCAGTAGTCCCTCGGGGACAGGGAACACTGAAGCTTTCTTT.

This sequence joins TRBV6-2 or TRBV6-3 and TRBJ2-2, with D tentatively TRBD1 or TRBD2 (6 bases each). V lost 11 bases and J 2 bases, leaving 15 bases between the germline ends. This CDR3 has 14 residues. Germline V gene sequence: CDR1 MNHEY, CDR2 SVGEGT. This chain's CDR3 is CAAAGHINTGELFF. DNA of the CDR3: TGTGCCGCGGCGGGACACATCAACACCGGGGAGCTGTTTTTT.

This clonotype showed up just a few times. This chain uses TRBV6-6 with TRBJ1-5, with D uncertain. The V end lost 1 base, the J end lost 0 bases, and 19 bases lay between the germline ends. The CDR3 contains 19 residues. Germline CDR1 MNHNY, CDR2 SVGAGI (reference sequence). CDR3 in DNA: TGTGCCAGCAGTTACTTACCGGGAGCTGGCTGGGGTAGCAATCAGCCCCAGCATTTT. This encodes CASSYLPGAGWGSNQPQHF.

The J gene is TRBJ1-6, the V gene TRBV27, with a tentative D call TRBD1 (6 bases). Germline CDR1 MNHEY, CDR2 SMNVEV (reference sequence). The CDR3 totals 14 residues. V lost 9 bases and J lost 7, with 16 bases in between. CDR3 amino acids: CASEARRGNSPLHF. Here the CDR3 DNA reads TGTGCCAGTGAAGCACGCAGGGGAAATTCACCCCTCCACTTT.

This clonotype was counted between two and nine times. This sequence joins TRBV28 and TRBJ1-1; D is unresolved. CDR3 length equals 14 residues. In germline, CDR1 is MDHEN, CDR2 SYDVKM. With 6 bases removed from V and 0 bases from J, the gap between germline ends came to 11 bases. CDR3 nucleotide sequence: TGTGCCAGCAGGAATCTAGGGATGAACACTGAAGCTTTCTTT. It translates to CASRNLGMNTEAFF.

The rearrangement links TRBV4-1 to TRBJ1-5, with no clear D. The CDR3 runs to 18 residues. V lost 5 bases to trimming and J lost 6 bases, with 26 bases between them. Germline V gives CDR1 MGHRA, CDR2 YSYEKL. This CDR3 reads CASSERFLVRERTQPQHF. In DNA form, the CDR3 reads TGCGCCAGCAGCGAGCGGTTCCTCGTTCGTGAGCGGACTCAGCCCCAGCATTTT.

This CDR3 reads CASSSRLDEQFF. The CDR3 DNA is TGTGCCAGCAGTTCCAGATTAGATGAGCAGTTCTTC. This chain joins TRBV6-2 or TRBV6-3 and TRBJ2-1; D gene uncertain. Trimming took 4 bases from V and 8 from J, leaving 9 bases between them. Per germline, CDR1 MNHEY and CDR2 SVGEGT. The CDR3 loop spans 12 amino acids.

The chain carries TRBV20-1 and TRBJ2-3; TRBD2 matches 9 bases. With 3 bases clipped from V and 5 bases from J, the junction kept 6 bases outside the gene matches. The CDR3 has 14 residues. Looked up from germline, CDR1 is DFQATT and CDR2 is SNEGSKA (reference sequence). The CDR3 region has the DNA TGCAGTGCTAGTGGGCGGGAGGGCCAAGATACGCAGTATTTT. Translated: CSASGREGQDTQYF.

The chain carries TRBV7-9 and TRBJ2-4, with 10 bases identical to TRBD1. Germline V CDR1 and CDR2: SEHNR, FQNEAQ (reference sequence). The length of the CDR3 is 16 residues. With 5 bases clipped from V and 0 bases from J, the junction kept 4 bases outside the gene matches. CDR3 amino acids: CASSQGTGVAKNIQYF. The CDR3, as DNA: TGTGCCAGCAGCCAAGGGACAGGGGTAGCCAAAAACATTCAGTACTTC. Variable domain in full (rest from reference TRBV7-9 and TRBJ2-4): DTGVSQNPRHKITKRGQNVTFRCDPISEHNRLYWYRQTLGQGPEFLTYFQNEAQLEKSRLLSDRFSAERPKGSFSTLEIQRTEQGDSAMYLCASSQGTGVAKNIQYFGAGTRLSVL.

This clonotype was seen only a few times. J is TRBJ1-1 and V is TRBV4-2; TRBD1 might be the D (6 bases). CDR1 is LGHNA, CDR2 YNFKEQ, per germline. This CDR3 has 18 amino acids. V dropped 0 bases and J dropped 5 bases, with 22 bases sitting between them. This CDR3 is CASSQDAPPGGPRTEAFF. CDR3 coding DNA: TGTGCCAGCAGCCAAGACGCCCCTCCCGGGGGGCCGAGGACTGAAGCTTTCTTT.